Detailed here is one T cell receptor (beta chain). The data were obtained in a study of cytotoxic CD8 clonotypes in ibrutinib-treated CLL. Deletions cut 6 bases from V and 1 base from J, with 7 bases between. Germline loops: CDR1 MNHNS, CDR2 SASEGT. CDR3 length: 12 amino acids. Produced via immunoSEQ multiplex PCR; TCRdb's table is partial and in-frame only. The sample contains around 20,000 clones, about 75% of which appear only once. The starting material was PBMCs, obtained before ibrutinib treatment. This TCR derives from a human donor with chronic lymphocytic leukemia. The rearrangement uses TRBV6-1 and TRBJ2-7; D possibly corresponds to TRBD2 (6 bases). The CDR3 is CASSGGSYEQYF. CDR3 DNA: TGTGCCAGCAGCGGGGGTTCCTACGAGCAGTACTTC.